These T cell receptor beta chains were read from a single sample in a study of control samples from healthy donors and cancer patients. The method was immunoSEQ multiplex PCR; TCRdb's version includes in-frame clones alone and lacks a portion of them. The table has tens of thousands of clones, roughly 85% seen once. Material: PBMCs. The origin of the receptors is a woman aged 55-70 years with head and neck cancer. Both conserved end residues are part of each CDR3. A D gene is named only where the DNA matches it firmly. Where a row states a size, it is once, few, many or the class of an expanded clone; other rows omit it.

TRBJ2-7 - TRBV2 - TGTGCCAGCAGTGAAGCGGGGAGGGGGCTCTCCTACGAGCAGTACTTC CASSEAGRGLSYEQYF
TRBJ1-5 - TRBV6-5 once TGTGCCAGCAGGACACAAGGAAATCAGCCCCAGCATTTT CASRTQGNQPQHF
TRBJ1-5 - TRBV6-1 - TGTGCCAGCAGTGAAAAATTCAAGCCCCAGCATTTT CASSEKFKPQHF
TRBJ2-1 - TRBV4-3 few TGCGCCAGCAGCCAAGATCTGGGGGAGTGGGTGAATAATGAGCAGTTCTTC CASSQDLGEWVNNEQFF
TRBJ2-5 - TRBV5-4 - TGTGCCAGCAGCGCCGGGACCCTGAAAGAGACCCAGTACTTC CASSAGTLKETQYF
TRBJ2-5 - TRBV30 - TGTGCCTGGAGTGGCTTGGGGACCCAGTACTTC CAWSGLGTQYF
TRBJ1-5 - TRBV18 - TGTGCCAGCTCACCACAAGGGTCGGGTCAGCCCCAGCATTTT CASSPQGSGQPQHF
TRBJ2-1 - TRBV4-3 - TGCGCCAGCAGCCAAGGCCAAGAGGTGGGTGAGCAGTTCTTC CASSQGQEVGEQFF
TRBJ1-2 TRBD1 TRBV19 - TGTGCCAGTAGACTTCCCCAACAGGGGATGAACTATGGCTACACCTTC CASRLPQQGMNYGYTF
TRBJ2-7 TRBD2 TRBV6-5 - TGTGCCAGCAGTACCCTGGGACTAGCGGGAGGCGAGCAGTACTTC CASSTLGLAGGEQYF